Described below is a single T cell receptor (beta chain) sequence and its context. These data belong to a study of blood T cell repertoires in COVID-19. The ends lost 4 bases at V and 4 bases at J; junction bases unmatched: 10. Germline V lookup: CDR1 SGDLS, CDR2 YYNGEE. The CDR3 is 16 amino acids. Per the study methods: From reference gene primer amplification, estimates of nucleated cell counts were derived. Clones were read by immunoSEQ multiplex PCR, and TCRdb kept only the in-frame ones, dropping some. V and J calls and clone size are those listed in that table; D and trimming were worked out from the DNA. The profile shows about half a million clones, 70% to 90% of them singletons.

V is TRBV9 and J is TRBJ1-2, with 10 bases that match TRBD1. This clonotype was sampled from a human donor in a cohort sampled during active COVID-19. The sequencing input was peripheral blood. This CDR3 is CASSPRQGANVYGYTF. CDR3 sequence (DNA): TGTGCCAGCAGCCCTCGACAGGGGGCGAACGTCTATGGCTACACCTTC.